These T cell receptor beta chains were read from a single sample in a study of blood T cell repertoires in COVID-19. The table came from immunoSEQ multiplex PCR; TCRdb's copy has only in-frame clones and leaves some out. The table lists about 270,000 clones, around 89% of them singletons, with roughly 2.3% in the top ten. Sequenced sample: PBMCs or T cells enriched from blood (not recorded which). The receptor set was obtained from a woman aged 18-35 years who had recovered from COVID-19. The CDR3 runs from the conserved cysteine through the conserved F or W. D genes are given only for firm matches. Expanded clones get a size class; other rows say once, few or many, or leave the size out.

>TRBJ2-7|TRBV19|NA|15|TRBD1
TGTGCCAGTAGTACCGGACAGGGCCTAAGCTACGAGCAGTACTTC
CASSTGQGLSYEQYF
>TRBJ2-1|TRBV9|NA|14|NA
TGTGCCAGCAGCGTAGGGGCCAGTGTCAATGAGCAGTTCTTC
CASSVGASVNEQFF
>TRBJ1-3|TRBV2|once|11|NA
TGTGCCAGCAGGCGCGATGGCACCATATATTTT
CASRRDGTIYF
>TRBJ2-7|TRBV20-1|once|14|NA
TGCAGTGCTAGTCCCGCGGGGAGCTCCTACGAGCAGTACTTC
CSASPAGSSYEQYF
>TRBJ1-2|TRBV6-1|NA|18|TRBD1
TGTGCCAGCAGTGAAGGATTAGCTTTAGGGACAGGGGCTTATGGCTACACCTTC
CASSEGLALGTGAYGYTF
>TRBJ1-2|TRBV4-1|NA|16|NA
TGCGCCAGCAGCCAAGTATTAGGGGGACGGGTTTATGGCTACACCTTC
CASSQVLGGRVYGYTF
>TRBJ2-7|TRBV18|NA|15|NA
TGTGCCAGCTCACCAGATTCAAAGAGCTCCTACGAGCAGTACTTC
CASSPDSKSSYEQYF
>TRBJ1-2|TRBV6-5|few|16|NA
TGTGCCAGCAGTTCGAAGGAAGGGGGAATTGGCTATGGCTACACCTTC
CASSSKEGGIGYGYTF
>TRBJ1-2|TRBV9|NA|15|TRBD1
TGTGCCAGCAGCGTAGGGGACAGGGTATACTATGGCTACACCTTC
CASSVGDRVYYGYTF
>TRBJ1-1|TRBV18|NA|16|TRBD1
TGTGCCAGCTCACCACAGGGGGCGTACGCGAACACTGAAGCTTTCTTT
CASSPQGAYANTEAFF
>TRBJ2-7|TRBV27|NA|15|NA
TGTGCCAGCAGCCCAACAGGTACCCTTTCCTACGAGCAGTACTTC
CASSPTGTLSYEQYF
>TRBJ2-3|TRBV7-8|NA|16|NA
TGTGCCAGCAGCTTAGGCAGGGTCGTCCTCACAGATACGCAGTATTTT
CASSLGRVVLTDTQYF
>TRBJ1-5|TRBV2|NA|15|TRBD1
TGTGCCAGCAGGGGGACAGGTTTTAGCAATCAGCCCCAGCATTTT
CASRGTGFSNQPQHF
>TRBJ1-1|TRBV29-1|NA|13|NA
TGCAGCGTTGCAGGGGCCTTAAACACTGAAGCTTTCTTT
CSVAGALNTEAFF
>TRBJ2-7|TRBV18|NA|14|NA
TGTGCCAGCTCACCCACAACCTCCGACTACGAGCAGTACTTC
CASSPTTSDYEQYF
>TRBJ1-5|TRBV5-5|NA|15|NA
TGTGCCAGCAGCAGACAGGTCCTTAGCAATCAGCCCCAGCATTTT
CASSRQVLSNQPQHF
>TRBJ2-7|TRBV29-1|NA|13|TRBD1
TGCAGCGCGAATACAGGGGGCTTTGACGAGCAGTACTTC
CSANTGGFDEQYF
>TRBJ2-2|TRBV2|once|13|NA
TGTGCCACCCGAGGTGGGGCGACCGGGGAGCTGTTTTTT
CATRGGATGELFF
>TRBJ2-1|TRBV18|NA|15|TRBD1
TGTGCCAGCTCACCTCAGGGGGTAACCTACAATGAGCAGTTCTTC
CASSPQGVTYNEQFF
>TRBJ1-1|TRBV4-1|NA|16|TRBD1
TGCGCCAGCAGCCAACCATTGGACAGGGTAGGAACTGAAGCTTTCTTT
CASSQPLDRVGTEAFF
>TRBJ1-1|TRBV5-1|NA|16|TRBD1
TGCGCCAGCAGCGCAGGTAGACAGGGTTTAGGCACTGAAGCTTTCTTT
CASSAGRQGLGTEAFF
>TRBJ1-4|TRBV7-9|NA|16|TRBD1
TGTGCCAGCACCACCCGGGGCAGGGGGCTCGATGAAAAACTGTTTTTT
CASTTRGRGLDEKLFF
>TRBJ2-1|TRBV18|NA|13|TRBD1
TGTGCCAGCTCGCCTGACAGGGGCAATGAGCAGTTCTTC
CASSPDRGNEQFF
>TRBJ1-2|TRBV7-2|NA|15|TRBD1
TGTGCCAGCAGCCCGGGACAGAGATTAAACTATGGCTACACCTTC
CASSPGQRLNYGYTF
>TRBJ2-3|TRBV30|once|15|TRBD2
TGTGCCGCGGGGGATCTAGCGGGGGACCTACATACGCAGTATTTT
CAAGDLAGDLHTQYF
>TRBJ1-3|TRBV4-1|once|14|NA
TGCGCCAGCAGCCCGCCAGGGTCCGGAAACACCATATATTTT
CASSPPGSGNTIYF